This TCR beta chain was obtained from a study of T cell changes during pregnancy in multiple sclerosis. Clones were sequenced by immunoSEQ multiplex PCR, and TCRdb holds only the in-frame ones, with some missing. The sample lists approximately 64,000 clones; 90% were seen once. V was cut by 4 bases and J by 2 bases, with 13 bases left in between. The CDR3 length is 15 residues. Germline lookup yields CDR1 KGHSY and CDR2 FQNENV. The TCR comes from a female donor in good health, enrolled as a control in a pregnancy study. This specimen was peripheral blood, taken in the second trimester of pregnancy. The chain has TRBV16 and TRBJ2-3; D uncertain. CDR3 region: CASSLPGGFTDTQYF. CDR3 nucleotides: TGTGCCAGCAGCCTTCCCGGTGGTTTCACAGATACGCAGTATTTT.